This TCR beta chain was documented in a study of Ad26.COV2.S vaccination and SARS-CoV-2 variants. At the level of the study: The vaccine Ad26.COV2.S was put into the muscle once, or twice with 56 days between. Study-wide findings and caveats: Individuals receiving vaccine had higher spike-specific TCR breadth than placebo recipients did.

Germline V gene sequence: CDR1 SGHDN, CDR2 FVKESK. V was clipped by 4 bases and J by 5 bases, with 17 bases between them. The CDR3 totals 15 residues. As for treatment: around 19 received Ad26.COV2.S at low or high dose, single or two shots; 5 received placebo; per-sample allocation not given. The investigators took samples on day 63 after the first vaccine or placebo injection. Whoever gave the sample was an adult aged 18-55 years in Boston. An Ad26 vector was used to express Wuhan-strain SARS-CoV-2 spike as the vaccine. Repertoires were generated with immunoSEQ multiplex PCR, while TCRdb's copy carries only in-frame clones and drops some. In the table there are 430,000 or so clones, over 75% of which are singletons. To note about this clone: Its antigen is as yet unknown.

The clonotype comes from a person aged 18-60 years who received the Ad26.COV2.S COVID-19 vaccine or a placebo. The sequencing used peripheral blood, collected in a trial of Ad26.COV2.S vaccine versus placebo. The V and J genes are TRBV14 and TRBJ2-5; perhaps TRBD1 as D (6 bases). DNA for the CDR3: TGTGCCAGCAGCCTGGCAACAGGGCGCGGGGAGACCCAGTACTTC. As protein: CASSLATGRGETQYF.